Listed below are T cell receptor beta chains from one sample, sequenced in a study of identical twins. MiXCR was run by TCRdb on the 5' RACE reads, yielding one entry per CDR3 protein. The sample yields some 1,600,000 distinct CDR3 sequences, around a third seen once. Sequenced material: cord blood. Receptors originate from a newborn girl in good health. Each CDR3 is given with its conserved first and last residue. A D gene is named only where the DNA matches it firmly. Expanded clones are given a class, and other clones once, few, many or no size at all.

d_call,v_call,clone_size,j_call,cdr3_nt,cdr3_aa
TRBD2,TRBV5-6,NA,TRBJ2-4,TGTGCCAGCAGCTTGACTAGCGGGAATCTGGGAGAGCAGTACTTC,CASSLTSGNLGEQYF
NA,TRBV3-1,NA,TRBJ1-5,TGTGCCAGCAGCCAAGTTCCTAGCAATCTGCCCCAGCATTTT,CASSQVPSNLPQHF
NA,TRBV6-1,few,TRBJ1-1,TGTGCCAGCAGTGAAGCATGGGACCTACGTGAGGCTTTCTTT,CASSEAWDLREAFF
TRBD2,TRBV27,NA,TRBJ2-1,TGTGCCAGCAGTCCCCGACTAGCGGGGATATACTACAATGAGCAGTTCTTC,CASSPRLAGIYYNEQFF
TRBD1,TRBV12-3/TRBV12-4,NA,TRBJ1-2,TGTGCCAGCAGTTTCCCCGGACAGGGTTATGGCTACACCTTC,CASSFPGQGYGYTF
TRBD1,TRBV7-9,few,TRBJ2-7,TGTGCCAGCAGCTTATCCAGGGGGAGTGAGCAGTACTTC,CASSLSRGSEQYF
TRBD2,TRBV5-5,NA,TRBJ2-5,TGTGCCAGCAGCCTTCTTAGCGGGAGGCAAGGGACCCAGTACTTC,CASSLLSGRQGTQYF
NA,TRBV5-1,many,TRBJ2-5,TGCGCCAGCAGCTTGGGACAGAGACAAGAGACCCAGTACTTC,CASSLGQRQETQYF
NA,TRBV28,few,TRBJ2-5,TGTGCCAGCAGTCTGCTTACTCTTAGACTAGTAGAGACCCAGTACTTC,CASSLLTLRLVETQYF
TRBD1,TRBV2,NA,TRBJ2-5,TGTGCCAGCAGTACAGAAGACAGGGTGGGCAAAGAGACCCAGTACTTC,CASSTEDRVGKETQYF
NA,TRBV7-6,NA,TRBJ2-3,TGTGCCAGCAGCTTAGGGGTTAGCGTTAGCACAGATACGCAGTATTTT,CASSLGVSVSTDTQYF
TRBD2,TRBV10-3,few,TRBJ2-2,TGTGCCATCAGTATGCGGGGGAAAACCGGGGAGCTGTTTTTT,CAISMRGKTGELFF
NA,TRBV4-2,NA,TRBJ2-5,TGTGCCAGCAGCCCCGCTTCTAGCAGTCAAGAGACCCAGTACTTC,CASSPASSSQETQYF
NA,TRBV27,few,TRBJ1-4,TGTGCCAGCAGTCCCAACAGGCTTCCAACTAATGAAAAACTGTTTTTT,CASSPNRLPTNEKLFF
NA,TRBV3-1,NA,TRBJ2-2,TGTGCCAGCAGCCAAGATGGGAGGACGGGGGAGCTGTTTTTT,CASSQDGRTGELFF
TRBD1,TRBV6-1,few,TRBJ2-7,TGTGCCAGCAGTCGTTTATCCCGACAGGGATACTCCTACGAGCAGTACTTC,CASSRLSRQGYSYEQYF
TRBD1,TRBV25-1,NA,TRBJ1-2,TGTGCCAGCTTCACAGGGGCAGAGGAGCATGGCTACACCTTC,CASFTGAEEHGYTF
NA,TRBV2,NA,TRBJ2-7,TGTGCCAGCAGCCAAAGTACGAGCTGGTACAATGAGCAGTACTTC,CASSQSTSWYNEQYF
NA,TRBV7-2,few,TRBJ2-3,TGTGCCAGCAGCTTAGAATGGGGGGCAGATACGCAGTATTTT,CASSLEWGADTQYF
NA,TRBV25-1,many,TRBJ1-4,TGTGCCAGCAGTCCCGGGGGGGGGAATGAAAAACTGTTTTTT,CASSPGGGNEKLFF
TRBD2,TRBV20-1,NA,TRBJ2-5,TGCAGTGCTACCAGGACTAGCGGGGGTCAAGAGACCCAGTACTTC,CSATRTSGGQETQYF